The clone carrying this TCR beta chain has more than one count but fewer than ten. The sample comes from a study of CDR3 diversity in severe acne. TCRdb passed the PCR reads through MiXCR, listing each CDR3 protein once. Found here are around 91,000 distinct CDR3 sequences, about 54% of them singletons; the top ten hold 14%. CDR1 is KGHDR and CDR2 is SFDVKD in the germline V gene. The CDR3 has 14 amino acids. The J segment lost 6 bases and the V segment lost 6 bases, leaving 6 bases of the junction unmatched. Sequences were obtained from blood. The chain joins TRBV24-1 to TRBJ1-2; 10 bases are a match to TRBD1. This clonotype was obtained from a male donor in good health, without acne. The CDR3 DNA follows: TGTGCCACCAGTCGCGGACAGGGGGGAAATGGCTACACCTTC. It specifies CATSRGQGGNGYTF.